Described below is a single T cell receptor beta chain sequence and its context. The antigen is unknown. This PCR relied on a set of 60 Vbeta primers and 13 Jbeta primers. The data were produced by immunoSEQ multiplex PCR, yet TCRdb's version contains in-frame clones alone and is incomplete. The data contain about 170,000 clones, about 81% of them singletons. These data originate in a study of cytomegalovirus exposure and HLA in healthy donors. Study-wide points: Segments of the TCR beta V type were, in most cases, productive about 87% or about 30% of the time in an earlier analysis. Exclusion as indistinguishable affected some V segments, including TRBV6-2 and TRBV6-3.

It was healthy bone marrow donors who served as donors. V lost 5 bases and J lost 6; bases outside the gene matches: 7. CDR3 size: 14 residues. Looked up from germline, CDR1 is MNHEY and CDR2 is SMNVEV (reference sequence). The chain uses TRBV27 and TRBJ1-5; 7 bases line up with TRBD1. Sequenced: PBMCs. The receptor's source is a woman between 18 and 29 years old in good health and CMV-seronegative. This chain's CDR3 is CASSPDREVQPQHF. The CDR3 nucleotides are TGTGCCAGCAGTCCTGACAGGGAAGTTCAGCCCCAGCATTTT.